Following are 20 T cell receptor beta chains from one sample sequenced in a study of T cells in localized non-small cell lung cancer. Data came from immunoSEQ multiplex PCR; TCRdb stores just in-frame clones and leaves some out. The sample has tens of thousands of clones; around nine tenths are singletons. The specimen comprised peripheral blood, sampled before any cancer treatment. These receptors originate from a female donor of 60 years or more with stage I lung adenocarcinoma.

The chain has TRBV2 and TRBJ2-7, with a possible D match to TRBD1 (5 bases). V dropped 0 bases and J dropped 7 bases, with 16 bases sitting between them. The germline gives CDR1 SNHLY, CDR2 FYNNEI. The CDR3 sequence is 15 residues long. Written as DNA, the CDR3 is TGTGCCAGCAGTGAAGCGCTTCAGGGAAGGGGAGAGCAGTACTTC. Amino acid sequence: CASSEALQGRGEQYF.

The chain is built from TRBV19 and TRBJ1-2; TRBD1 is a possible D gene (5 bases). CDR1 LNHDA and CDR2 SQIVND come from the germline V gene (reference sequence). This CDR3 has 13 residues. The germline V and J ends were trimmed by 8 bases and 5 bases, with 15 bases remaining between them. Here the CDR3 reads CASVRSGGYGYTF. CDR3 DNA: TGTGCCAGTGTCCGTTCCGGGGGGTATGGCTACACCTTC.

The rearrangement uses TRBV9 and TRBJ2-3; no firm D call. V dropped 0 bases and J dropped 2 bases, with 7 bases sitting between them. Per germline, CDR1 SGDLS and CDR2 YYNGEE. There are 14 residues in the CDR3. DNA for the CDR3: TGTGCCAGCAGCGTAGGTCCTCACACAGATACGCAGTATTTT. Its translation: CASSVGPHTDTQYF.

The chain is built from TRBV12-5 and TRBJ1-4; 7 bases align to TRBD1. With V trimmed by 4 bases and J by 0 bases, 11 bases remained unmatched. CDR3 length equals 18 residues. Germline lookup yields CDR1 LGHNT and CDR2 FRNRAP. This chain's CDR3 is CASGSIQGSGATNEKLFF. DNA of the CDR3: TGTGCTAGTGGTTCTATACAGGGGTCTGGGGCAACTAATGAAAAACTGTTTTTT.

The rearrangement links TRBV6-1 to TRBJ1-5, with 7 bases fitting TRBD1. Germline V gene sequence: CDR1 MNHNS, CDR2 SASEGT. The V gene end was trimmed by 4 bases and the J gene end by 4 bases; junction bases not matched to a gene: 4. The CDR3 contains 14 residues. The CDR3 sequence is CASSAGTANQPQHF. In DNA, the CDR3 is TGTGCCAGCAGTGCCGGGACAGCGAATCAGCCCCAGCATTTT.

The chain combines TRBV30 with TRBJ1-2; tentatively, D is TRBD1 (6 bases). This CDR3 is built from 14 residues. Germline assignment: CDR1 GTSNPN and CDR2 SVGIG (reference sequence). V lost 4 bases and J lost 9, with 21 bases in between. CDR3 protein: CAWNLGVGAVSYTF. CDR3 sequence (DNA): TGTGCCTGGAACCTAGGGGTGGGGGCCGTTAGCTACACCTTC.

Turning to this clone: The junction shows a germline mismatch at one end, possibly a read error. The chain combines TRBV20-1 with TRBJ1-2, with D possibly being TRBD1 (6 bases). The CDR3 consists of 9 residues. Germline V CDR1 and CDR2: DFQATT, SNEGSKA (reference sequence). As DNA, the CDR3 is TGCAGTGCTAGAACTGGACAGACTTTC. Its protein is CSARTGQTF.

The count of this clone is one. The chain joins TRBV19 to TRBJ1-5, with TRBD1 as a possible D gene (6 bases). With 3 bases removed from V and 4 bases from J, the gap between germline ends came to 22 bases. Germline CDR1 is LNHDA and CDR2 is SQIVND (reference sequence). This CDR3 has 18 amino acids. CDR3 coding DNA: TGTGCCAGTAGTATTGCCCGATTCCGGGACATCGGTAATCAGCCCCAGCATTTT. Amino acids: CASSIARFRDIGNQPQHF.

The V call is TRBV5-1, the J call TRBJ2-3, with a tentative D call TRBD1 (6 bases). This CDR3 comprises 12 residues. V was clipped by 4 bases and J by 6 bases, with 9 bases between them. The germline V gene has CDR1 SGHRS and CDR2 YFSETQ. CDR3 protein: CASSIDRDTQYF. CDR3 DNA: TGCGCCAGCAGCATAGACAGGGATACGCAGTATTTT.

The gene calls are TRBV7-6 and TRBJ2-1; TRBD2 matches 12 bases. CDR3 size: 16 residues. The J segment lost 5 bases and the V segment lost 5 bases, leaving 7 bases of the junction unmatched. The germline CDR1 and CDR2 sequences are SGHVS and FNYEAQ. The CDR3 region has the DNA TGTGCCAGCAGCCTACAAGGACTAGCGGGAAACAATGAGCAGTTCTTC. Its translation: CASSLQGLAGNNEQFF.

This clone came up once. The J gene is TRBJ1-5, the V gene TRBV5-1; D might be TRBD1 (5 bases). Germline V gene lookup returns CDR1 SGHRS and CDR2 YFSETQ. CDR3 length equals 15 residues. V was clipped by 4 bases and J by 1 base, with 12 bases between them. The CDR3: CASSPVGGSNQPQHF. The CDR3 nucleotides read TGCGCCAGCAGCCCCGTGGGGGGGAGCAATCAGCCCCAGCATTTT.

The chain has TRBV7-9 and TRBJ2-1; D is perhaps TRBD1 or TRBD2 (6 bases each). The V gene lost 3 bases and the J gene lost 4 bases, with 13 bases spanning the gap. Germline V CDR1 and CDR2: SEHNR, FQNEAQ (reference sequence). The CDR3 length is 15 residues. Written as DNA, the CDR3 is TGTGCCAGCAGCTTCCGGGTAGGGGGGTACAATGAGCAGTTCTTC. Protein product: CASSFRVGGYNEQFF.

Only one count was recorded for this clone. The chain joins TRBV6-6 to TRBJ2-1; 7 bases match TRBD2. The CDR3 runs to 16 residues. V lost 1 base to trimming and J lost 8 bases; unmatched junction nucleotides: 11. CDR1 and CDR2 from the germline V gene are MNHNY and SVGAGI (reference sequence). CDR3 residues: CASSYYGQGGTDEQFF. The CDR3 DNA reads as TGTGCCAGCAGTTACTATGGGCAGGGAGGGACCGATGAGCAGTTCTTC.

V is TRBV5-1 and J is TRBJ2-5, with 14 bases lining up with TRBD2. This CDR3 region has 19 residues. The germline gives CDR1 SGHRS, CDR2 YFSETQ. The V gene end was trimmed by 0 bases and the J gene end by 0 bases; junction bases not matched to a gene: 7. The CDR3 nucleotides are TGCGCCAGCAGCTTGGGTTTTACGGGACTAGCGGGAGACCAAGAGACCCAGTACTTC. The encoded protein is CASSLGFTGLAGDQETQYF.

The chain is built from TRBV30 and TRBJ1-5; TRBD1 matches at 9 bases. The junction had 1 base not matched to a gene; V was cut back by 3 bases and J by 1 base. The germline CDR1 and CDR2 sequences are GTSNPN and SVGIG (reference sequence). This CDR3 has 14 amino acids. The CDR3 DNA is TGTGCCTGGAGGGGACAGGGAAGCAATCAGCCCCAGCATTTT. This encodes CAWRGQGSNQPQHF.

The chain is built from TRBV7-9 and TRBJ1-1, with 9 positions matching TRBD1. CDR1 is SEHNR, CDR2 FQNEAQ, per germline (reference sequence). The CDR3 length is 15 residues. Losses at the gene ends were 5 bases for V and 4 bases for J; bases not matched to a gene: 8. CDR3 sequence: CASSGTGTGSTEAFF. CDR3 nucleotide sequence: TGTGCCAGCAGCGGAACCGGGACAGGGAGCACTGAAGCTTTCTTT.

The rearrangement links TRBV30 to TRBJ1-1; D is ambiguous. Germline V gene lookup returns CDR1 GTSNPN and CDR2 SVGIG (reference sequence). The CDR3 spans 14 residues. Trimming stripped 2 bases from V and 10 bases from J, with 20 bases between. Here the CDR3 DNA reads TGTGCCTGGAGTTCCTACCGGGCTCGACTCGGAGCTTTCTTT. Its protein product is CAWSSYRARLGAFF. Together with reference TRBV30 and TRBJ1-1, the CDR3 gives the full variable domain: SQTIHQWPATLVQPVGSPLSLECTVEGTSNPNLYWYRQAAGRGLQLLFYSVGIGQISSEVPQNLSASRPQDRQFILSSKKLLLSDSGFYLCAWSSYRARLGAFFGQGTRLTVV.

The V and J genes are TRBV4-1 and TRBJ1-2, with D possibly being TRBD1 (6 bases). Germline CDR1 reads MGHRA; CDR2 reads YSYEKL. This CDR3 has 14 residues. Trimming stripped 7 bases from V and 2 bases from J, with 14 bases between. This CDR3 is CASTRGESNYGYTF. DNA of the CDR3: TGCGCCAGCACAAGGGGGGAATCGAACTATGGCTACACCTTC.

This chain connects TRBV14 to TRBJ2-3; 7 bases fit TRBD2. This CDR3 is 15 amino acids long. The V gene's germline CDR1 is SGHDN and CDR2 FVKESK. With V trimmed by 4 bases and J by 0 bases, 4 bases remained unmatched. The CDR3 spells CASSPTSASTDTQYF. The CDR3 nucleotides read TGTGCCAGCAGCCCTACTAGCGCGAGCACAGATACGCAGTATTTT.

This chain joins TRBV6-5 and TRBJ2-7; no reliable D call. Between the trimmed V and J ends, which lost 0 bases and 2 bases, there was a span of 8 bases. The CDR3 covers 14 residues. Per germline, CDR1 MNHEY and CDR2 SVGAGI. The CDR3 is CASSYSEETYEQYF. CDR3 bases: TGTGCCAGCAGTTACTCGGAAGAAACCTACGAGCAGTACTTC.